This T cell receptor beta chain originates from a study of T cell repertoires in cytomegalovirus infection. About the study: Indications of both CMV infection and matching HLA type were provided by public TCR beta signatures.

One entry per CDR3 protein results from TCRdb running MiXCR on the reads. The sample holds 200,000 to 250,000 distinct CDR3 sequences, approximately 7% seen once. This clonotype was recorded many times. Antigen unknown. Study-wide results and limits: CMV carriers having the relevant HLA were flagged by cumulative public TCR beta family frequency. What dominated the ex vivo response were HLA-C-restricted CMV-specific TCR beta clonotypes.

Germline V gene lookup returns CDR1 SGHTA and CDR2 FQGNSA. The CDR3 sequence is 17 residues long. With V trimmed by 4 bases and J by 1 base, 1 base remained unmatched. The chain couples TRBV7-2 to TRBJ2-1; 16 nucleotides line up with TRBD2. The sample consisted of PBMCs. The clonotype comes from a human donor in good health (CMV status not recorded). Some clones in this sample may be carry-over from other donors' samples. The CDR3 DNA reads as TGTGCCAGCAGCTCGGGACTAGCGGGGGGGTCCTACAATGAGCAGTTCTTC. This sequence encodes CASSSGLAGGSYNEQFF.